The 13 T cell receptor beta chains below were found in one sample sequenced in a study of T cells in Graves' hyperthyroidism and ophthalmopathy. TCR beta CDR3 regions were amplified from RNA transcripts. During a first-round RT-PCR of the TCR CDR3, the HTBI primer set was used. Via MiXCR, TCRdb re-called the multiplex PCR reads, giving one row per CDR3 protein. The repertoire includes around 350,000 distinct CDR3 sequences, roughly 15% of them detected once, and 15% to 20% sits in the top ten. The sample comprised blood. These receptors all stem from a woman under 40 with Graves' ophthalmopathy.

This clonotype was seen at least ten times. The chain is built from TRBV27 and TRBJ2-7, with D perhaps TRBD1 (6 bases). V was shortened by 1 base and J by 5 bases, with 12 bases between the two germline ends. Germline assignment: CDR1 MNHEY and CDR2 SMNVEV (reference sequence). There are 14 residues in the CDR3. The CDR3 DNA follows: TGTGCCAGCAGTTTATTTTCAACAGGGCACGAGCAGTACTTC. Translated, it gives CASSLFSTGHEQYF.

In its sample, this clonotype was seen many times. J is TRBJ1-2 and V is TRBV6-1, with D possibly matching TRBD1 (5 bases). Germline V gene data show CDR1 as MNHNS and CDR2 as SASEGT. V dropped 10 bases and J dropped 5 bases, with 23 bases sitting between them. The CDR3 totals 15 residues. Written as DNA, the CDR3 is TGTGCCACCCAAGGGACCCCCGGGGGGTTTTATGGCTACACCTTC. This sequence encodes CATQGTPGGFYGYTF.

This clonotype was seen at least ten times. The chain uses TRBV7-9 and TRBJ1-1; TRBD1 aligns across 8 bases. Germline V gives CDR1 SEHNR, CDR2 FQNEAQ (reference sequence). Trimming removed 5 bases from V and 0 bases from J; junction bases left unmatched: 8. The CDR3 covers 16 residues. The CDR3 sequence: CASSRGQGNMNTEAFF. DNA for the CDR3: TGTGCCAGCAGCAGAGGACAGGGAAATATGAACACTGAAGCTTTCTTT.

Ten or more counts support this clonotype. The chain uses TRBV20-1 and TRBJ2-1, with D maybe TRBD2 (5 bases). The CDR3 has 13 amino acids. Germline V gene lookup returns CDR1 DFQATT and CDR2 SNEGSKA (reference sequence). V dropped 3 bases and J dropped 3 bases, with 9 bases sitting between them. The CDR3, as DNA: TGCAGTGCTAGCGAAGCGGACTACAATGAGCAGTTCTTC. Translation: CSASEADYNEQFF.

This clonotype was detected many times. The genes are TRBV20-1 and TRBJ1-2; D not certain. CDR1 is DFQATT, CDR2 SNEGSKA, per germline (reference sequence). The CDR3 extends over 14 amino acids. The V and J ends lost 4 bases and 0 bases respectively, with 12 bases between them. CDR3 amino acids: CSAKQGIANYGYTF. CDR3 DNA sequence: TGCAGTGCTAAACAAGGGATAGCTAACTATGGCTACACCTTC.

This clonotype occurred a few times. The chain uses TRBV7-2 and TRBJ2-2, with 7 bases that match TRBD2. CDR1 is SGHTA and CDR2 is FQGNSA in the germline V gene. The CDR3 runs to 15 residues. J gave up 7 bases and V 5 bases, and 10 bases lay outside the gene matches. The DNA of the CDR3 is TGTGCCAGCAGCAGAACGGGGGGAACGATCGGGGAGCTGTTTTTT. Translated, it gives CASSRTGGTIGELFF.

This chain joins TRBV12-3 or TRBV12-4 and TRBJ2-1; TRBD2 aligns across 10 bases. Trimming removed 1 base from V and 9 bases from J; junction bases left unmatched: 3. The CDR3 is 14 residues long. The CDR3: CASSLGSGGFEQFF. CDR3 nucleotide sequence: TGTGCCAGCAGTTTAGGTAGCGGGGGGTTTGAGCAGTTCTTC.

The genes are TRBV9 and TRBJ2-5; D gene unclear. The V gene lost 0 bases and the J gene lost 3 bases, with 9 bases spanning the gap. Germline V CDR1 and CDR2: SGDLS, YYNGEE. CDR3 length equals 14 residues. The CDR3 nucleotides read TGTGCCAGCAGCGTAGGAGGTAAAGAAGAGACCCAGTACTTC. Protein: CASSVGGKEETQYF.

This clonotype appeared a few times. The V and J genes are TRBV27 and TRBJ2-2; TRBD1 or TRBD2 may be the D gene (6 bases each). The CDR3 consists of 18 residues. Per germline, CDR1 MNHEY and CDR2 SMNVEV (reference sequence). V was shortened by 5 bases and J by 1 base, with 20 bases between the two germline ends. The CDR3 region is CASSNSYSRGENTGELFF. The DNA for the CDR3 is TGTGCCAGCAGTAACTCGTATTCGAGGGGGGAGAACACCGGGGAGCTGTTTTTT.

The table lists this clonotype with many counts. The chain couples TRBV20-1 to TRBJ2-7, with D maybe TRBD2 (6 bases). The CDR3 is 12 residues long. The V end was cut by 5 bases, the J end by 7 bases, with 15 bases between. Germline CDR1 DFQATT, CDR2 SNEGSKA (reference sequence). The CDR3: CSAPTVLAEQYF. CDR3 nucleotides: TGCAGTGCTCCCACCGTACTAGCAGAGCAGTACTTC.

This clonotype was seen ten or more times. The gene calls are TRBV15 and TRBJ2-3; TRBD2 is a possible D gene (5 bases). V lost 0 bases to trimming and J lost 2 bases, with 15 bases between them. Germline assignment: CDR1 LNHNV and CDR2 YYDKDF (reference sequence). CDR3 length: 17 residues. DNA of the CDR3: TGTGCCACCAGCAGAGATACTACGGGAACATTCACAGATACGCAGTATTTT. Translated: CATSRDTTGTFTDTQYF. The complete variable domain, with remaining parts taken from reference TRBV15 and TRBJ2-3, reads DAMVIQNPRYQVTQFGKPVTLSCSQTLNHNVMYWYQQKSSQAPKLLFHYYDKDFNNEADTPDNFQSRRPNTSFCFLDIRSPGLGDTAMYLCATSRDTTGTFTDTQYFGPGTRLTVL.

This clonotype was counted ten times or more. The chain uses TRBV6-1 and TRBJ2-5; TRBD1 is a possible D gene (5 bases). Germline-derived CDR1 and CDR2 are MNHNS and SASEGT. V was clipped by 8 bases and J by 5 bases, with 9 bases between them. There are 11 residues in the CDR3. CDR3 in amino acids: CASGARETQYF. CDR3 in DNA: TGTGCCAGCGGGGCGCGGGAGACCCAGTACTTC.

In this sample, this clonotype turned up a few times. The chain joins TRBV3-1 to TRBJ2-5, with D possibly called TRBD1 or TRBD2 (5 bases each). The CDR3 runs 13 residues. The ends were cut back, 4 bases at V and 10 bases at J, with 16 bases in the middle. CDR1 and CDR2 from the germline V gene are LGHDT and YNNKEL (reference sequence). CDR3: CASSPGTREGQYF. CDR3 DNA sequence: TGTGCCAGCAGCCCCGGGACCAGAGAGGGCCAGTACTTC.